This T cell receptor beta chain was retrieved from a study of beta chain features in type 1 diabetes. Study information: Cell yields, age and gender were similar between patients and healthy donors.

Comments on this clone: Its antigen is still unknown. The sample carries other DNA sequences with the same CDR3.

Overall study results and limits: Researchers report that Type 1 diabetes patients had moderately but significantly shorter TCRB CDR3s across all four CD4+ subsets. Possibly, sequencing cDNA over-represented cells that had high TCR expression levels. Short templates might get an advantage during PCR, and this would be equal in patients and controls.

The CDR3 loop spans 12 amino acids. Deletions cut 5 bases from V and 3 bases from J, with 8 bases between. From germline, CDR1 is SEHNR and CDR2 FQNEAQ (reference sequence). TCRB transcripts that were expressed got sequenced, as all of the isolated RNA had been reverse transcribed. The data were produced by immunoSEQ multiplex PCR, yet TCRdb's version contains in-frame clones alone and is incomplete. The repertoire includes approximately 240,000 clones, roughly 17% of them detected once, and about 0.085% sits in the top ten. The TCR sequence derives from a man aged 30 to 39 with type 1 diabetes. Sequenced sample: naive CD4+ T cells from blood. This chain joins TRBV7-9 and TRBJ2-7; D not resolved. CDR3 bases: TGTGCCAGCAGCCCGCAGAGCTACGAGCAGTACTTC. As protein: CASSPQSYEQYF.